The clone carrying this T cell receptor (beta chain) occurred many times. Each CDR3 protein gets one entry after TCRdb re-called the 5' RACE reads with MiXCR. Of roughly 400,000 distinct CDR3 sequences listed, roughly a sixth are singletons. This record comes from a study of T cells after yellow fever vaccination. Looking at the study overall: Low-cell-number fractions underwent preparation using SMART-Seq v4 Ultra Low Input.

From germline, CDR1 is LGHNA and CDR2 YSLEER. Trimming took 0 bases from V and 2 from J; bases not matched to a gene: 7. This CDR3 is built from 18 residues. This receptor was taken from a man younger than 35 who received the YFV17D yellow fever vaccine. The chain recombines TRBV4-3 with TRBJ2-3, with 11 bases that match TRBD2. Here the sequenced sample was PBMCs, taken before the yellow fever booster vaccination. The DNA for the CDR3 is TGCGCCAGCAGCCAAGATATCCTAGCGGGGGGATACACAGATACGCAGTATTTT. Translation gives CASSQDILAGGYTDTQYF.